The sequence of this T cell receptor (beta chain) was determined in a study of CD8+ T cells in alopecia areata. Overall study: Treated patients received oral tofacitinib, 5 to 10 mg twice daily.

Study-wide findings and caveats: Scalp clonality, together with expanded CD8+ clones among the top 100, fell significantly with tofacitinib.

The treatment: oral pan-JAK inhibitor, 5-10 mg twice daily. Trimming removed 5 bases from V and 4 bases from J, with 8 bases in between. CDR1 MNHEY and CDR2 SMNVEV come from the germline V gene (reference sequence). This CDR3 comprises 12 residues. Details on this clone: Its antigen is not identified.

Extracted from the samples, RNA was reverse transcribed into cDNA to serve as the sequencing template. Here immunoSEQ multiplex PCR was the method, and the copy in TCRdb shows in-frame clones only, minus some. The table has 60,000 to 90,000 clones, around 60% seen once. Here the sequenced sample was CD8+ T cells sorted from blood, taken at week 24, from a patient treated with tofacitinib. The receptor was derived from a human donor with alopecia areata. V and J are TRBV27 and TRBJ1-2; D unclear. The CDR3 protein is CASSPDPYGYTF. The CDR3 region has the DNA TGTGCCAGCAGTCCTGACCCCTATGGCTACACCTTC.